This T cell receptor (beta chain) stems from a study of regulatory T cells in long-lasting Graves disease. Turning to the study itself: Antithyroid drug intake by newly diagnosed Graves' patients had lasted under 3 months. Study-level findings and limits: Lower TCR diversity was seen in persistent Graves' patients than in newly diagnosed ones. Only a small sample size was used, which may have cut accuracy.

The table lists this clonotype with a few counts. Its matching antigen is unknown. The time point is: newly diagnosed GD, antithyroid drugs for less than 3 months. TCR sequences were obtained from RNA taken from PBMCs. Combining iRepertoire HTBI primers with Arm-PCR of CDR3 regions, the authors built TCR beta libraries. MiXCR, run by TCRdb on the multiplex PCR reads, gives a single entry per CDR3 protein. Of fewer than 650,000 distinct CDR3 sequences detected, 15% to 20% appear once; the ten largest clones hold more than 15%. CDR1 is MNHEY and CDR2 is SMNVEV in the germline V gene (reference sequence). The CDR3 sequence is 17 residues long. V was cut by 0 bases and J by 2 bases, with 14 bases left in between. Separately, the same data were catalogued under a study of T cells in Graves' hyperthyroidism and ophthalmopathy.

The sequencing used peripheral blood mononuclear cells (PBMCs), collected at new diagnosis, from a patient treated with antithyroid drugs. This receptor was identified in a young woman with Graves disease. V gene TRBV27 combines with J gene TRBJ1-3; D is unresolved. CDR3 sequence (DNA): TGTGCCAGCAGTTTATCCCTCCCTGCGCTCGCTGGAAACACCATATATTTT. As protein: CASSLSLPALAGNTIYF.